These 22 T cell receptor beta chains were sequenced from one sample in a study of radiotherapy plus CTLA-4 blockade in lung cancer. The method was immunoSEQ multiplex PCR; TCRdb's version includes in-frame clones alone and lacks a portion of them. In the table there are tens of thousands of clones, approximately 76% of which are singletons. Sequenced here: peripheral blood, sampled from a patient treated with radiotherapy plus ipilimumab. All receptors come from a human donor with non-small cell lung cancer whose response to radiotherapy plus ipilimumab could not be evaluated. Some clones in this sample may be carry-over from other donors' samples.

The chain has TRBV7-8 and TRBJ2-2; possibly TRBD2 for D (7 bases). Germline loops: CDR1 SGHVS, CDR2 FQNEAQ. The ends were cut back, 5 bases at V and 4 bases at J, with 17 bases in the middle. The CDR3 spans 16 residues. The CDR3 DNA reads TGTGCCAGCAGCCAGCGAGGGGGGGTCGGCACCGGGGAGCTGTTTTTT. Its protein is CASSQRGGVGTGELFF.

The chain combines TRBV27 with TRBJ1-6; no clear D. In germline, CDR1 is MNHEY, CDR2 SMNVEV (reference sequence). The CDR3 runs 18 residues. V was clipped by 2 bases and J by 0 bases, with 14 bases between them. The CDR3 region has the DNA TGTGCCAGCAGTTTAAAAGGCGGTTATAGCTCCTATAATTCACCCCTCCACTTT. As protein: CASSLKGGYSSYNSPLHF.

The chain employs TRBV7-2 and TRBJ2-5; 9 nucleotides match TRBD2. With 3 bases clipped from V and 2 bases from J, the junction kept 10 bases outside the gene matches. Germline values: CDR1 SGHTA, CDR2 FQGNSA. This CDR3 contains 17 residues. The CDR3 sequence is CASSFRWGAGGQETQYF. The CDR3 region has the DNA TGTGCCAGCAGCTTCCGGTGGGGAGCGGGGGGTCAAGAGACCCAGTACTTC.

Only one count was recorded for this clone. The V gene is TRBV6-1, the J gene TRBJ1-1, with D hard to call. CDR3 length: 13 amino acids. Germline CDR1 is MNHNS and CDR2 is SASEGT. The V end lost 10 bases, the J end lost 0 bases, and 12 bases lay between the germline ends. DNA for the CDR3: TGTGCCATCCACAGTAATATGAACACTGAAGCTTTCTTT. This translates into CAIHSNMNTEAFF.

J is TRBJ1-5 and V is TRBV4-1; 11 nucleotides line up with TRBD1. The germline gives CDR1 MGHRA, CDR2 YSYEKL. The trim removed 5 bases at V and 4 bases at J, leaving 4 bases unmatched. This CDR3 has 15 residues. The CDR3 DNA sequence: TGCGCCAGCAGCAGGGACAGGGGGACGAATCAGCCCCAGCATTTT. This encodes CASSRDRGTNQPQHF.

This clone was detected only a few times. This chain uses TRBV13 with TRBJ2-1; D gene uncertain. The germline CDR1 and CDR2 sequences are PRHDT and FYEKMQ (reference sequence). The germline V and J ends were trimmed by 0 bases and 5 bases, with 5 bases remaining between them. The CDR3 totals 13 residues. The CDR3 DNA follows: TGTGCCAGCAGCTTAGGACCAGACAATGAGCAGTTCTTC. Protein: CASSLGPDNEQFF.

This chain joins TRBV30 and TRBJ1-6; 8 nucleotides line up with TRBD1. The germline gives CDR1 GTSNPN, CDR2 SVGIG (reference sequence). This CDR3 is 13 amino acids long. V lost 7 bases to trimming and J lost 9 bases; unmatched junction nucleotides: 8. CDR3 residues: CASPGQGFSPLHF. CDR3 sequence (DNA): TGTGCCTCTCCAGGACAGGGATTTTCACCCCTCCACTTT.

This chain connects TRBV5-1 to TRBJ2-2, with 10 bases aligning to TRBD1. This CDR3 has 13 residues. Germline trimming cut 3 bases from V and 7 bases from J; bases unmatched to any gene: 0. The germline V gene has CDR1 SGHRS and CDR2 YFSETQ. CDR3: CASSWDRGGELFF. CDR3 DNA sequence: TGCGCCAGCAGCTGGGACAGGGGCGGGGAGCTGTTTTTT.

Of note for this clone: A junction boundary mismatches the germline segment, possibly from a read error. Here the CDR3 reads CASSYTRGDRYF. The DNA of the CDR3 is TGTGCCAGCAGTTACACCCGAGGAGACAGATACTTT. The genes are TRBV6-5 and TRBJ1-1; D perhaps matches TRBD1 (5 bases). The CDR3 sequence is 12 residues long. CDR1 and CDR2 from the germline V gene are MNHEY and SVGAGI.

The chain couples TRBV6-6 to TRBJ2-1; maybe TRBD2 (5 bases). Germline-derived CDR1 and CDR2 are MNHNY and SVGAGI (reference sequence). V was cut by 0 bases and J by 5 bases, with 14 bases left in between. The CDR3 loop spans 16 amino acids. CDR3 sequence (DNA): TGTGCCAGCAGTTACTCGCTGTCGGGGTTGGACAATGAGCAGTTCTTC. Its translation: CASSYSLSGLDNEQFF.

The chain couples TRBV5-1 to TRBJ2-3; 7 bases are a match to TRBD2. The V segment lost 0 bases and the J segment 4 bases; nucleotides outside the gene matches: 2. The CDR3 runs to 14 residues. CDR1 and CDR2 (germline): SGHRS, YFSETQ. The chain's CDR3 is CASSLERGADTQYF. In nucleotides, the CDR3 is TGCGCCAGCAGCTTGGAACGGGGGGCAGATACGCAGTATTTT.

V and J are TRBV4-2 and TRBJ2-5; TRBD1 aligns across 9 bases. The better agreement between TRBJ2-7 and the DNA end casts doubt on the J call. The length of the CDR3 is 15 residues. The germline gives CDR1 LGHNA, CDR2 YNFKEQ. The CDR3 loop is CASSSGTGQSYEQYF. The CDR3 DNA is TGTGCCAGCAGTTCCGGGACAGGGCAATCATACGAGCAGTACTTC.

The chain carries TRBV6-1 and TRBJ2-1, with a tentative D call TRBD1 (6 bases). V lost 4 bases, J lost 0 bases, and 16 bases lay in between. The CDR3 length is 17 residues. Germline V gene lookup returns CDR1 MNHNS and CDR2 SASEGT. The CDR3, as DNA: TGTGCCAGCAGTGGCACACCACAGGGTAGCTCCTACAATGAGCAGTTCTTC. This translates into CASSGTPQGSSYNEQFF.

Details on this clone: A junction end diverges from the germline sequence, so it may reflect a read error. This sequence joins TRBV6-6 and TRBJ2-1; 7 positions match TRBD2. CDR1 and CDR2 from the germline V gene are MNHNY and SVGAGI (reference sequence). This CDR3 comprises 14 residues. DNA for the CDR3: TGTGCCAGCACTTACCCGGGACTACGCAATGAGCAGTTCTTC. Its translation is CASTYPGLRNEQFF.

The chain links TRBV28 to TRBJ2-7, with 8 nucleotides matching TRBD1. Germline loops: CDR1 MDHEN, CDR2 SYDVKM. J was trimmed by 3 bases and V by 10 bases; bases with no gene match: 11. The CDR3 is made up of 14 amino acids. The CDR3 sequence is CATTTRTGLYEQYF. The CDR3 DNA reads as TGTGCCACTACTACAAGGACAGGGCTCTACGAGCAGTACTTC.

J is TRBJ1-6 and V is TRBV6-1; 7 nucleotides align to TRBD1. Unmatched junction bases numbered 7, after V lost 5 bases and J lost 6 bases. CDR1 and CDR2 from the germline V gene are MNHNS and SASEGT. CDR3 length: 15 residues. CDR3 sequence reads: CASSHRDSPNSPLHF. CDR3 bases: TGTGCCAGCAGTCACCGGGACAGTCCTAATTCACCCCTCCACTTT.

The chain recombines TRBV10-3 with TRBJ1-2, with a tentative D call TRBD1 (6 bases). V gave up 9 bases and J gave up 2 bases, with 10 bases separating them. The CDR3 has 12 amino acids. Per germline, CDR1 ENHRY and CDR2 SYGVKD. CDR3 DNA: TGTGCCATGTCGACAGGAAACTATGGCTACACCTTC. Translation: CAMSTGNYGYTF.

The chain is built from TRBV11-3 and TRBJ2-2, with 9 bases fitting TRBD1. CDR1 SGHNT and CDR2 YENEEA come from the germline V gene. The CDR3 consists of 15 residues. J lost 4 bases, V lost 5 bases, and 5 bases had no gene match. In DNA, the CDR3 is TGTGCCAGCAGCCTAGGGGGACAGGGCACCGGGGAGCTGTTTTTT. This translates into CASSLGGQGTGELFF. Full variable domain (remainder filled in from reference TRBV11-3 and TRBJ2-2): EAGVVQSPRYKIIEKKQPVAFWCNPISGHNTLYWYLQNLGQGPELLIRYENEEAVDDSQLPKDRFSAERLKGVDSTLKIQPAELGDSAVYLCASSLGGQGTGELFFGEGSRLTVL.

The table lists this clone with a few counts. The chain couples TRBV29-1 to TRBJ2-2; the D gene is possibly TRBD1 (6 bases). Germline V gives CDR1 SQVTM, CDR2 ANQGSEA. V lost 0 bases and J 0 bases, leaving 14 bases between the germline ends. There are 17 residues in the CDR3. In DNA form, the CDR3 reads TGCAGCGTTGAAGACTCGGGACAAACCCCGAACACCGGGGAGCTGTTTTTT. Translating gives CSVEDSGQTPNTGELFF.

This clone was seen a few times. This chain joins TRBV7-2 and TRBJ1-1, with TRBD1 as a possible D gene (5 bases). CDR1 SGHTA and CDR2 FQGNSA come from the germline V gene. V was pared by 4 bases and J by 3 bases, with 9 bases between. This CDR3 contains 13 residues. CDR3 in DNA: TGTGCCAGCAGCTATGACAGATACACTGAAGCTTTCTTT. As protein: CASSYDRYTEAFF.

Only one count was recorded for this clone. This rearrangement joins TRBV7-2 to TRBJ1-1; TRBD1 matches 7 bases. There are 14 residues in the CDR3. V shed 4 bases, J shed 7 bases, and the junction held 9 bases outside the gene matches. The germline CDR1 and CDR2 sequences are SGHTA and FQGNSA. The CDR3 loop is CASSSRQGPFEAFF. The DNA for the CDR3 is TGTGCCAGCAGCTCCAGACAGGGACCCTTTGAAGCTTTCTTT.

The chain uses TRBV7-8 and TRBJ2-1, with TRBD1 matching over 8 bases. CDR1 and CDR2 (germline): SGHVS, FQNEAQ. Trimming cost V 5 bases and J 9 bases; bases outside gene matches: 9. The length of the CDR3 is 14 residues. The CDR3 protein is CASSRGQAEGEQFF. CDR3 nucleotide sequence: TGTGCCAGCAGCAGGGGACAGGCGGAGGGTGAGCAGTTCTTC. Drawing the rest from reference TRBV7-8 and TRBJ2-1, the complete variable domain is GAGVSQSPRYKVAKRGQDVALRCDPISGHVSLFWYQQALGQGPEFLTYFQNEAQLDKSGLPSDRFFAERPEGSVSTLKIQRTQQEDSAVYLCASSRGQAEGEQFFGPGTRLTVL.